Included here is one T cell receptor (beta chain) sequence, with context. These data come from a study of blood T cell repertoires in COVID-19. Study context: The origin of the acute and convalescent COVID-19 samples was the United States, Italy and Spain. The analysed material was cDNA or gDNA that came from T cells, B-cell-depleted T cells, or PBMCs.

With 3 bases clipped from V and 8 bases from J, the junction kept 4 bases outside the gene matches. The CDR3 extends over 16 amino acids. Germline V gives CDR1 MGHRA, CDR2 YSYEKL. Original handling: For nucleated cells, counts were estimated from reference gene primer amplification. Generated by immunoSEQ multiplex PCR, the TCRdb table keeps only in-frame clones and is missing some. The DNA gave D and trimming, while V, J and clone size come from that table. The table records about 390,000 clones, around 87% of them present only once. The V gene is TRBV4-1, the J gene TRBJ2-4; the match to TRBD2 covers 16 bases. The sample was peripheral blood. The sequence was obtained from a woman in her sixties or seventies with COVID-19, enrolled during active disease. CDR3 sequence reads: CASSQGLAGGVDIQYF. CDR3 bases: TGCGCCAGCAGCCAGGGACTAGCGGGGGGGGTAGACATTCAGTACTTC.